This is a list of T cell receptor beta chains from one sample in a study of blood T cell repertoires in COVID-19. Data came from immunoSEQ multiplex PCR; TCRdb stores just in-frame clones and leaves some out. The data show hundreds of thousands of clones, with roughly 80% seen just once and around 5% held by the top ten. The specimen was peripheral blood. The receptors stem from a woman aged 70-85 years with acute or convalescent COVID-19. The CDR3 runs from the conserved cysteine through the conserved F or W. Fields, in order: clone size, CDR3 length, V gene, J gene, D gene, CDR3 protein, CDR3 DNA. A D gene is named only where the DNA matches it firmly. The size of a clone is reported for some rows only, either as once, few or many, or as a class for expanded clones.

few	15	TRBV28	TRBJ2-7	TRBD1	CASGTGATGTYEQYF	TGTGCCAGTGGAACAGGGGCGACGGGAACCTACGAGCAGTACTTC
-	13	TRBV10-3	TRBJ1-1	TRBD1	CAIQGGANTEAFF	TGTGCCATCCAAGGGGGCGCGAACACTGAAGCTTTCTTT
-	14	TRBV6-5	TRBJ1-2	-	CASTYGGENNGYTF	TGTGCCAGCACTTATGGGGGGGAAAATAATGGCTACACCTTC
few	14	TRBV5-6	TRBJ1-2	TRBD1	CASSFSSGQGGYTF	TGTGCCAGCAGCTTCTCAAGCGGACAGGGAGGCTACACCTTC
-	13	TRBV19	TRBJ1-1	TRBD1	CASSRTGGPLAFF	TGTGCCAGTAGTAGGACAGGGGGCCCTCTTGCTTTCTTT
-	12	TRBV2	TRBJ2-1	TRBD2	CASILAGNEQFF	TGTGCCAGCATCCTAGCGGGCAATGAGCAGTTCTTC
-	18	TRBV10-3	TRBJ2-6	TRBD1	CAIGQVGPYYSGANVLTF	TGTGCCATCGGACAGGTCGGCCCATATTACTCTGGGGCCAACGTCCTGACTTTC
-	15	TRBV7-2	TRBJ2-2	TRBD1	CASSEDRGATGELFF	TGTGCCAGCAGCGAAGACAGGGGTGCCACCGGGGAGCTGTTTTTT
-	13	TRBV5-1	TRBJ1-1	-	CASSLAGGGEAFF	TGCGCCAGCAGCTTGGCCGGAGGCGGTGAAGCTTTCTTT
-	15	TRBV18	TRBJ1-2	TRBD1	CASSPLTEGAYGYTF	TGTGCCAGCTCACCACTAACAGAGGGGGCTTATGGCTACACCTTC
few	16	TRBV6-2/TRBV6-3	TRBJ1-6	TRBD1	CASSYSGQGSSSPLHF	TGTGCCAGCAGTTACTCTGGACAGGGGAGCAGTTCACCCCTCCACTTT
-	13	TRBV2	TRBJ1-5	-	CASSTGYTQPQHF	TGTGCCAGTAGTACAGGGTATACTCAGCCCCAGCATTTT
-	16	TRBV11-2	TRBJ2-5	TRBD2	CASGYSGGTFQETQYF	TGTGCCAGCGGATATAGCGGGGGGACCTTCCAAGAGACCCAGTACTTC
-	13	TRBV27	TRBJ1-2	-	CASSFRERGGYTF	TGTGCCAGCAGTTTCAGGGAGCGGGGCGGCTACACCTTC
many	14	TRBV5-1	TRBJ1-2	-	CASSLGGRNYGYTF	TGCGCCAGCAGCTTGGGGGGGCGAAACTATGGCTACACCTTC
-	16	TRBV4-3	TRBJ1-4	-	CASSQDSDSRYEKLFF	TGCGCCAGCAGCCAAGACTCGGACAGCAGGTATGAAAAACTGTTTTTT
-	13	TRBV10-2	TRBJ2-5	-	CASSGQAQETQYF	TGCGCCAGCAGTGGACAGGCCCAAGAGACCCAGTACTTC
-	17	TRBV4-3	TRBJ2-3	TRBD2	CASSQDVLAGGTDTQYF	TGCGCCAGCAGCCAAGATGTACTAGCGGGGGGCACAGATACGCAGTATTTT
once	15	TRBV27	TRBJ1-2	-	CASSLSRGYRYGYTF	TGTGCCAGCAGTTTATCAAGGGGCTATCGCTATGGCTACACCTTC
-	16	TRBV28	TRBJ2-1	TRBD1	CASSPGGQGVYNEQFF	TGTGCCAGCAGTCCAGGGGGACAGGGGGTCTACAATGAGCAGTTCTTC
-	12	TRBV7-9	TRBJ1-5	-	CASSFGPQPQHF	TGTGCCAGCAGCTTTGGGCCTCAGCCCCAGCATTTT
-	13	TRBV13	TRBJ2-2	TRBD1	CASSPQGTGELFF	TGTGCCAGCAGCCCACAGGGGACCGGGGAGCTGTTTTTT
-	13	TRBV28	TRBJ1-2	-	CASSLNGGSGYTF	TGTGCCAGCAGTTTAAATGGAGGGAGTGGCTACACCTTC
-	15	TRBV18	TRBJ1-2	TRBD1	CASSPATGVVYGYTF	TGTGCCAGCTCACCTGCGACAGGGGTAGTTTATGGCTACACCTTC
-	14	TRBV19	TRBJ1-5	-	CASSGVGGNQPQHF	TGTGCCAGTAGCGGGGTCGGGGGCAATCAGCCCCAGCATTTT
-	18	TRBV11-2	TRBJ1-1	-	CASSRRAAGGALNTEAFF	TGTGCCAGCAGCCGTAGAGCCGCGGGGGGAGCTCTGAACACTGAAGCTTTCTTT
-	16	TRBV7-6	TRBJ1-3	-	CASSFPGASSGNTIYF	TGTGCCAGCAGCTTTCCAGGGGCCAGCTCTGGAAACACCATATATTTT
-	15	TRBV23-1	TRBJ1-5	TRBD1	CASSQLTGGGQPQHF	TGCGCCAGCAGTCAACTGACAGGGGGCGGACAGCCCCAGCATTTT
-	12	TRBV9	TRBJ1-2	-	CASSVVSGGYTF	TGTGCCAGCAGCGTAGTTTCGGGAGGCTACACCTTC
-	16	TRBV7-2	TRBJ1-6	TRBD1	CASSFSGTAANSPLHF	TGTGCCAGCAGCTTTTCCGGGACAGCTGCTAATTCACCCCTCCACTTT
few	19	TRBV3-1/TRBV3-2	TRBJ1-6	-	CASSSRAHLTGLGNSPLHF	TGTGCCAGCAGCTCAAGAGCCCACCTGACGGGATTGGGAAATTCACCCCTCCACTTT
-	15	TRBV7-6	TRBJ1-3	-	CASSSDWNSGNTIYF	TGTGCCAGCAGCTCCGACTGGAACTCTGGAAACACCATATATTTT
-	14	TRBV5-6	TRBJ1-1	-	CASSIQGRDTEAFF	TGTGCCAGCAGCATACAGGGTCGAGACACTGAAGCTTTCTTT
-	13	TRBV7-2	TRBJ2-3	-	CASGGFETDTQYF	TGTGCCAGCGGGGGGTTCGAGACAGATACGCAGTATTTT
-	12	TRBV2	TRBJ1-2	-	CASLDGAGGYTF	TGTGCCAGCCTCGACGGAGCGGGTGGCTACACCTTC
-	12	TRBV5-4	TRBJ2-7	-	CASSRTGYEQYF	TGTGCCAGCAGCCGTACAGGGTACGAGCAGTACTTC
many	15	TRBV6-4	TRBJ2-3	-	CASSDSGSPTDTQYF	TGTGCCAGCAGTGACTCTGGGAGCCCGACAGATACGCAGTATTTT
-	14	TRBV5-4	TRBJ1-2	-	CASSRGGQLGGYTF	TGTGCCAGCAGCCGAGGCGGACAGTTGGGAGGCTACACCTTC
-	16	TRBV19	TRBJ1-5	-	CASSIVWGGGNQPQHF	TGTGCCAGTAGTATAGTATGGGGGGGTGGCAATCAGCCCCAGCATTTT
-	13	TRBV10-2	TRBJ1-5	-	CASSPGVNQPQHF	TGCGCCAGCAGTCCAGGGGTCAATCAGCCCCAGCATTTT
-	13	TRBV28	TRBJ1-2	TRBD1	CASKVLRGQGYTF	TGTGCCAGCAAAGTTTTAAGGGGGCAGGGCTACACCTTC
-	13	TRBV19	TRBJ1-2	-	CATMGLGLYGYTF	TGTGCCACCATGGGTTTGGGACTCTATGGCTACACCTTC
-	14	TRBV5-1	TRBJ1-1	-	CASSWERRGTEAFF	TGCGCCAGCAGCTGGGAACGTCGGGGCACTGAAGCTTTCTTT
-	14	TRBV3-1/TRBV3-2	TRBJ1-1	-	CASSQSQGNTEAFF	TGTGCCAGCAGCCAATCACAGGGGAACACTGAAGCTTTCTTT
-	14	TRBV3-1/TRBV3-2	TRBJ1-5	TRBD1	CASSLQGAEQPQHF	TGTGCCAGCAGCCTTCAGGGGGCAGAGCAGCCCCAGCATTTT
few	12	TRBV30	TRBJ1-1	-	CAKGQYGGEAFF	TGTGCCAAAGGACAGTATGGTGGTGAAGCTTTCTTT
-	13	TRBV2	TRBJ1-1	TRBD1	CASSPDRDTEAFF	TGTGCCAGCAGTCCAGACAGGGACACTGAAGCTTTCTTT
-	16	TRBV10-3	TRBJ2-3	TRBD2	CAISGGLAGGTDTQYF	TGTGCCATCAGTGGGGGACTAGCGGGGGGCACAGATACGCAGTATTTT
-	12	TRBV12-3/TRBV12-4	TRBJ2-3	-	CASSFVPDTQYF	TGTGCCAGCAGTTTCGTCCCAGATACGCAGTATTTT
-	13	TRBV6-5	TRBJ2-5	TRBD1	CASSTQGEETQYF	TGTGCCAGCAGTACACAGGGGGAAGAGACCCAGTACTTC
-	14	TRBV28	TRBJ1-3	TRBD1	CASSSTGQGNTIYF	TGTGCCAGCAGTTCAACGGGACAGGGAAACACCATATATTTT
-	14	TRBV25-1	TRBJ1-4	-	CASSSNRANEKLFF	TGTGCCAGCAGTAGTAACAGGGCTAATGAAAAACTGTTTTTT
-	14	TRBV24-1	TRBJ1-5	-	CATSREGSNQPQHF	TGTGCCACAAGCAGGGAGGGAAGCAATCAGCCCCAGCATTTT
once	14	TRBV5-1	TRBJ1-1	-	CASSFQGTGTEAFF	TGCGCCAGCAGCTTTCAGGGGACGGGCACTGAAGCTTTCTTT